The clone carrying this TCR beta chain was seen a few times. J was trimmed by 8 bases and V by 6 bases; bases with no gene match: 11. CDR1 MDHEN and CDR2 SYDVKM come from the germline V gene. CDR3 length: 15 residues. The study ran its PCR with 60 Vbeta and 13 Jbeta primers. The table came from immunoSEQ multiplex PCR; TCRdb's copy has only in-frame clones and leaves some out. This sample has tens of thousands of clones; roughly 80% occur once, and the top ten carry 1.2%. The sample belongs to a study of cytomegalovirus exposure and HLA in healthy donors. The gene calls are TRBV28 and TRBJ2-4; 9 nucleotides line up with TRBD2. Sequencing was performed on PBMCs. This TCR was recovered from a girl aged 2-15 years in good health and CMV-seropositive. In DNA, the CDR3 is TGTGCCAGCAGCCTTAGCGGGAGCGGGTCGGACATTCAGTACTTC. Protein sequence: CASSLSGSGSDIQYF.